The T cell receptor (beta chain) under discussion was sequenced for a study of Ad26.COV2.S vaccination and SARS-CoV-2 variants. Germline CDR1 WNHNN, CDR2 SYGVQD (reference sequence). The CDR3 sequence is 13 residues long. V was pared by 2 bases and J by 8 bases, with 9 bases between. The assay was immunoSEQ multiplex PCR, and TCRdb's table has in-frame clones only and misses some. The sample lists around 100,000 clones, around 81% occurring once. This clone has just a few counts. The TCR sequence derives from a human donor who had recovered from COVID-19. This chain connects TRBV10-1 to TRBJ1-4; D is unclear. The sample was peripheral blood, taken after recovery from COVID-19. CDR3 DNA sequence: TGCGCCAGCAGTGAGGAGGTCGGCGAAAAACTGTTTTTT. It translates to CASSEEVGEKLFF.